Below, 24 T cell receptor beta chains from the same sample are listed, as sequenced in a study of Ad26.COV2.S vaccination and SARS-CoV-2 variants. Repertoires were generated with immunoSEQ multiplex PCR, while TCRdb's copy carries only in-frame clones and drops some. The sample holds about 400,000 clones, approximately 87% seen once. Treatment of the sample: 19 received Ad26.COV2.S at low or high dose, single or two shots; a few received placebo; per-sample allocation not given. Day 63 after the first vaccine or placebo injection was the time point for sampling. The starting material was peripheral blood, obtained in a trial of Ad26.COV2.S vaccine versus placebo. The receptors were gathered from a person between 18 and 65 years old who received the Ad26.COV2.S COVID-19 vaccine or a placebo.

This chain joins TRBV5-4 and TRBJ1-2, with 9 bases lining up with TRBD1. Germline CDR1 reads SGHNT; CDR2 reads YYREEE (reference sequence). The CDR3 consists of 15 residues. J was trimmed by 8 bases and V by 0 bases; bases with no gene match: 8. CDR3 nucleotide sequence: TGTGCCAGCAGCTTGGGCCTCGGACAGGGGAAAGGCTACACCTTC. Protein: CASSLGLGQGKGYTF.

V gene TRBV12-3 or TRBV12-4 combines with J gene TRBJ1-1; D is undetermined. V was trimmed by 5 bases and J by 5 bases, leaving 12 bases between them. The CDR3 has 13 amino acids. The CDR3 DNA follows: TGTGCCAGCAGTCCGCTTTATGTTACTGAAGCTTTCTTT. The encoded protein is CASSPLYVTEAFF.

This clone was seen a handful of times. The chain is built from TRBV27 and TRBJ2-7, with a tentative D call TRBD2 (5 bases). Germline CDR1 is MNHEY and CDR2 is SMNVEV (reference sequence). There are 12 residues in the CDR3. V lost 7 bases to trimming and J lost 4 bases, with 11 bases between them. The CDR3 DNA reads as TGTGCCAGCAACACCCCGGGGTACGAGCAGTACTTC. Translation: CASNTPGYEQYF.

Points on this clone: Other DNA variants within this sample encode the same CDR3. J is TRBJ1-5 and V is TRBV28; a possible D gene is TRBD1 (5 bases). The germline gives CDR1 MDHEN, CDR2 SYDVKM. Trimming cost V 0 bases and J 1 base, with 7 bases left between them. The CDR3 runs to 15 residues. The CDR3 nucleotides are TGTGCCAGCAGTTTATGGGGGGGGAGCAATCAGCCCCAGCATTTT. The encoded protein is CASSLWGGSNQPQHF. Supplemented by reference TRBV28 and TRBJ1-5, the full variable domain reads DVKVTQSSRYLVKRTGEKVFLECVQDMDHENMFWYRQDPGLGLRLIYFSYDVKMKEKGDIPEGYSVSREKKERFSLILESASTNQTSMYLCASSLWGGSNQPQHFGDGTRLSIL.

This clone was counted between two and nine times. The chain uses TRBV5-5 and TRBJ1-6; 8 bases map to TRBD1. This CDR3 comprises 16 residues. The V segment lost 4 bases and the J segment 9 bases; nucleotides outside the gene matches: 12. Per germline, CDR1 SGHKS and CDR2 YYEKEE (reference sequence). The CDR3 coding sequence is TGTGCCAGCAGCCAGGACAGGGTTTCCTTCGGTTCACCCCTCCACTTT. It encodes CASSQDRVSFGSPLHF.

The V call is TRBV29-1, the J call TRBJ2-7; D remains ambiguous. From germline, CDR1 is SQVTM and CDR2 ANQGSEA. The ends were cut back, 4 bases at V and 3 bases at J, with 7 bases in the middle. The CDR3 length is 11 residues. CDR3 sequence (DNA): TGCAGCGTTGCCTCGTACTACGAGCAGTACTTC. Translation gives CSVASYYEQYF.

This chain joins TRBV6-4 and TRBJ1-1, with 8 bases that match TRBD1. This CDR3 spans 15 amino acids. With 0 bases clipped from V and 5 bases from J, the junction kept 5 bases outside the gene matches. Germline assignment: CDR1 MRHNA and CDR2 SNTAGT. CDR3 in amino acids: CASSDSTGGKTEAFF. The CDR3 nucleotides are TGTGCCAGCAGTGACTCCACAGGGGGGAAGACTGAAGCTTTCTTT.

The CDR3 here is CASSFPGLAGATDTQYF. The CDR3 DNA is TGTGCCAGCAGCTTTCCCGGATTAGCGGGGGCCACAGATACGCAGTATTTT. The chain recombines TRBV5-5 with TRBJ2-3; TRBD2 agrees at 9 bases. Trimming took 2 bases from V and 2 from J; bases not matched to a gene: 9. CDR1 and CDR2 (germline): SGHKS, YYEKEE (reference sequence). The CDR3 runs to 17 residues.

The table lists this clone with a few counts. V usage is TRBV18 and J usage is TRBJ1-5; 9 bases match TRBD1. V shed 0 bases, J shed 6 bases, and the junction held 6 bases outside the gene matches. Germline CDR1 reads KGHSH; CDR2 reads LQKENI. The length of the CDR3 is 16 residues. Here the CDR3 DNA reads TGTGCCAGCTCACCACCTTACAGGGGGCATATTCAGCCCCAGCATTTT. As protein: CASSPPYRGHIQPQHF.

The chain couples TRBV24-1 to TRBJ1-2; unclear D gene. Germline CDR1 is KGHDR and CDR2 is SFDVKD. The CDR3 loop spans 14 amino acids. With 3 bases removed from V and 7 bases from J, the gap between germline ends came to 14 bases. In nucleotides, the CDR3 is TGTGCCACCAGTGATATAGATGGTGCAATTGGCTACACCTTC. Residues: CATSDIDGAIGYTF.

This chain links TRBV7-2 with TRBJ2-5, with 12 bases lining up with TRBD1. The CDR3 contains 15 residues. After removal of 5 bases from V and 2 bases from J, the junction contained 3 bases not matched to a gene. Germline loops: CDR1 SGHTA, CDR2 FQGNSA. CDR3 DNA: TGTGCCAGCAGCCGGGACAGGGGGCATCAAGAGACCCAGTACTTC. Translation gives CASSRDRGHQETQYF.

V gene TRBV9 combines with J gene TRBJ2-2; a weak D match, TRBD2 (5 bases). This CDR3 is 15 amino acids long. The germline CDR1 and CDR2 sequences are SGDLS and YYNGEE. The V and J ends lost 0 bases and 3 bases respectively, with 9 bases between them. DNA for the CDR3: TGTGCCAGCAGCGTAGAGGGAGTCGACACCGGGGAGCTGTTTTTT. As protein: CASSVEGVDTGELFF.

This sequence joins TRBV4-3 and TRBJ2-3, with D possibly matching TRBD2 (7 bases). Germline CDR1 reads LGHNA; CDR2 reads YSLEER. This CDR3 comprises 15 residues. Trimming shortened V by 3 bases and J by 6 bases, and 16 bases separated the two germline ends. The CDR3 nucleotides read TGCGCCAGCAGCCATTCCTGGACTAGGGGGGATACGCAGTATTTT. Amino acids: CASSHSWTRGDTQYF.

CDR3 region: CASSQDRRTIYF. The CDR3 DNA reads TGTGCCAGCAGCCAAGATCGGAGGACCATATATTTT. The chain combines TRBV3-1 (or the pseudogene TRBV3-2) with TRBJ1-3; D is undetermined. The CDR3 consists of 12 residues. CDR1 is LGHDT and CDR2 is YNNKEL in the germline V gene (reference sequence). The V gene lost 0 bases and the J gene lost 10 bases, with 7 bases spanning the gap.

The chain joins TRBV4-1 to TRBJ1-1; D is possibly TRBD1 (5 bases). Deletions cut 9 bases from V and 3 bases from J, with 14 bases between. This CDR3 contains 13 residues. Germline V gives CDR1 MGHRA, CDR2 YSYEKL. This CDR3 reads CASRGEGDTEAFF. The CDR3 bases are TGCGCCAGTCGGGGGGAAGGGGACACTGAAGCTTTCTTT.

CDR3 in DNA: TGTGCCAGCAGCAAAGCGCTGTCTAGCGGGGGCCCATTAATTTACCAAGAGACCCAGTACTTC. Its protein is CASSKALSSGGPLIYQETQYF. The rearrangement joins TRBV21-1 to TRBJ2-5; the table assigns TRBD2, which was not confirmed against the DNA. TRBV21-1 represents a pseudogene. The CDR3 sequence is 21 residues long.

The chain links TRBV7-9 to TRBJ2-5; TRBD1 matches 8 bases. Germline loops: CDR1 SEHNR, CDR2 FQNEAQ (reference sequence). This CDR3 comprises 15 residues. With 5 bases clipped from V and 4 bases from J, the junction kept 9 bases outside the gene matches. CDR3 bases: TGTGCCAGCAGCAATATTCCAGGGGGCTCAGAGACCCAGTACTTC. It is translated as CASSNIPGGSETQYF.

This clone was observed once. The genes are TRBV3-1 (or the pseudogene TRBV3-2) and TRBJ2-2, with D perhaps matching TRBD2 (6 bases). This CDR3 contains 17 residues. Germline V gene data show CDR1 as LGHDT and CDR2 as YNNKEL (reference sequence). Trimming left V 0 bases short and J 5 bases short, with 16 bases between. The CDR3 coding sequence is TGTGCCAGCAGCCAAGATAGGTTGGGGGGTGGTACCGGGGAGCTGTTTTTT. It codes for CASSQDRLGGGTGELFF.

The rearrangement joins TRBV2 to TRBJ2-2; the match to TRBD2 covers 13 bases. This CDR3 spans 16 amino acids. From germline, CDR1 is SNHLY and CDR2 FYNNEI. The junction had 9 bases not matched to a gene; V was cut back by 6 bases and J by 8 bases. The CDR3 DNA reads as TGTGCCAGCAGACCCGGGACTAGCGGGGCCGGGGGGGAGCTGTTTTTT. Amino acid sequence: CASRPGTSGAGGELFF.

This clone showed up just a few times. This rearrangement joins TRBV24-1 to TRBJ1-2; weak D call: TRBD1 (6 bases). CDR3 length equals 13 residues. Germline lookup yields CDR1 KGHDR and CDR2 SFDVKD. V was trimmed by 4 bases and J by 5 bases, leaving 10 bases between them. The CDR3: CATSDPGQYGYTF. The CDR3 DNA sequence: TGTGCCACCAGTGACCCCGGACAGTATGGCTACACCTTC.

The gene calls are TRBV6-1 and TRBJ1-1; D not certain. The V end lost 1 base, the J end lost 3 bases, and 12 bases lay between the germline ends. The V gene's germline CDR1 is MNHNS and CDR2 SASEGT. The CDR3 is made up of 15 amino acids. CDR3 nucleotide sequence: TGTGCCAGCAGTGAAGGGGCAAGCCAGGACACTGAAGCTTTCTTT. Amino acid sequence: CASSEGASQDTEAFF.

This rearrangement joins TRBV7-2 to TRBJ2-5; 13 bases are a match to TRBD2. Germline loops: CDR1 SGHTA, CDR2 FQGNSA. CDR3 length: 15 residues. V gave up 5 bases and J gave up 2 bases; unmatched junction bases: 2. The CDR3 sequence: CASSLTSGGQETQYF. CDR3 bases: TGTGCCAGCAGCCTGACTAGCGGGGGGCAAGAGACCCAGTACTTC.

This rearrangement joins TRBV4-3 to TRBJ2-1; the D call may be TRBD1 or TRBD2 (5 bases each). Trimming cost V 5 bases and J 9 bases, with 11 bases left between them. Germline V gives CDR1 LGHNA, CDR2 YSLEER. CDR3 length: 12 amino acids. The CDR3 loop reads CASSGGYGEQFF. The CDR3 DNA is TGCGCCAGCAGCGGGGGATACGGTGAGCAGTTCTTC.

J is TRBJ1-3 and V is TRBV15; tentative D call: TRBD1 (5 bases). This CDR3 is built from 17 residues. V lost 0 bases and J 0 bases, leaving 12 bases between the germline ends. The germline V gene encodes CDR1 LNHNV and CDR2 YYDKDF (reference sequence). The CDR3 protein is CATSRDGGRTSGNTIYF. The CDR3 DNA reads TGTGCCACCAGCAGAGATGGGGGACGTACCTCTGGAAACACCATATATTTT. Variable domain in full (rest from reference TRBV15 and TRBJ1-3): DAMVIQNPRYQVTQFGKPVTLSCSQTLNHNVMYWYQQKSSQAPKLLFHYYDKDFNNEADTPDNFQSRRPNTSFCFLDIRSPGLGDTAMYLCATSRDGGRTSGNTIYFGEGSWLTVV.